This is a list of T cell receptor beta chains from one sample in a study of shared clonotypes between healthy human individuals. Repertoires were generated with immunoSEQ multiplex PCR, while TCRdb's copy carries only in-frame clones and drops some. The profile shows roughly 400,000 clones, just over 95% of them singletons. Sample: memory CD8+ T cells sorted from blood. These receptors were taken from a young man in good health. The CDR3 runs from the conserved cysteine through the conserved F or W. A D gene is named only where the DNA matches it firmly.

d_gene | j_gene | v_gene | CDR3aa | CDR3nt
. | TRBJ2-7 | TRBV5-1 | CASSPQRSSYEQYF | TGCGCCAGCAGCCCCCAGCGAAGCTCCTACGAGCAGTACTTC
TRBD2 | TRBJ2-6 | TRBV19 | CASLVGTSEAGANVLTF | TGTGCCAGCCTAGTCGGGACTAGCGAAGCTGGGGCCAACGTCCTGACTTTC
TRBD1 | TRBJ2-7 | TRBV9 | CASNRPGTGGVDEQYF | TGTGCCAGCAACCGACCGGGGACAGGGGGCGTCGACGAGCAGTACTTC
. | TRBJ2-3 | TRBV19 | CASSSRRRGTDTQYF | TGTGCCAGTAGTTCTAGACGTAGGGGCACAGATACGCAGTATTTT
. | TRBJ2-5 | TRBV5-4 | CASSRGAGETQYF | TGTGCCAGCAGCCGGGGGGCAGGAGAGACCCAGTACTTC
. | TRBJ2-1 | TRBV2 | CASSRRAYNEQFF | TGTGCCAGCAGTCGCAGGGCCTACAATGAGCAGTTCTTC
. | TRBJ2-7 | TRBV2 | CASGRAFNF | TGTGCCAGCGGCAGGGCATTCAACTTC
TRBD1 | TRBJ2-5 | TRBV7-2 | CASSPDRGSKTQYF | TGTGCCAGCAGCCCCGACAGGGGGTCGAAGACCCAGTACTTC
. | TRBJ2-1 | TRBV30 | CAWSVRGNLRDEQFF | TGTGCCTGGAGTGTACGGGGCAACCTCAGGGATGAGCAGTTCTTC
. | TRBJ1-1 | TRBV10-3 | CAISDLLKGNTEAFF | TGTGCCATCAGTGACCTCTTGAAGGGGAACACTGAAGCTTTCTTT